The rows below give T cell receptor beta chains drawn from one sample of a study of T cell repertoires in cytomegalovirus infection. TCRdb redid the calling of the reads with MiXCR, one entry per CDR3 protein. The sample includes roughly 700,000 distinct CDR3 sequences, about 30% of them seen just once. For these receptors, no antigen is known. The sample consisted of cultured PBMCs, taken from culture after CMV antigen stimulation. The receptor source for this set is a human donor in good health (CMV status not recorded). Some clones in this sample may be carry-over from other donors' samples. Each CDR3 is given with its conserved first and last residue. D genes are given only for firm matches. Rows give clone size only sometimes, using once, few, many, or a class for an expanded clone.

few	TRBD2	TRBV7-2	TRBJ2-1	CASSTWAGGEYNEQFF	TGTGCCAGCAGCACCTGGGCGGGAGGGGAATACAATGAGCAGTTCTTC
NA	NA	TRBV15	TRBJ2-7	CATSRRGVYEQYF	TGTGCCACCAGCAGGAGGGGGGTTTACGAGCAGTACTTC
few	TRBD1	TRBV11-2	TRBJ1-1	CASSSRQGAITEAFF	TGTGCCAGCAGCTCGAGACAGGGGGCTATTACTGAAGCTTTCTTT
many	TRBD1	TRBV12-3/TRBV12-4	TRBJ2-3	CASSPRDRADTQYF	TGTGCCAGCAGTCCTCGGGACAGGGCAGATACGCAGTATTTT
once	NA	TRBV11-2	TRBJ1-1	CASSLAGQTRMNTEAFF	TGTGCCAGCAGCTTAGCAGGACAGACGAGAATGAACACTGAAGCTTTCTTT
NA	TRBD1	TRBV20-1	TRBJ1-5	CSARETGTGAQHF	TGCAGTGCTAGAGAAACCGGGACAGGGGCCCAGCATTTT
NA	NA	TRBV6-2/TRBV6-3	TRBJ2-3	CASNPHFVPPTDTQYF	TGTGCCAGCAACCCCCACTTTGTGCCCCCCACAGATACGCAGTATTTT
many	NA	TRBV7-2	TRBJ2-3	CASSFDGRSTDTQYF	TGTGCCAGCAGCTTTGATGGGAGAAGCACAGATACGCAGTATTTT
few	TRBD2	TRBV20-1	TRBJ2-3	CSASTSGTTDTQYF	TGCAGTGCTTCGACTAGCGGGACAACAGATACGCAGTATTTT
few	NA	TRBV20-1	TRBJ2-3	CSANRRRTEDTQYF	TGCAGTGCTAACAGGCGACGAACGGAAGATACGCAGTATTTT
few	NA	TRBV28	TRBJ1-4	CASSSGPGREDEKLFF	TGTGCCAGCAGTTCCGGACCGGGGCGAGAAGATGAAAAACTGTTTTTT
few	NA	TRBV7-9	TRBJ1-2	CASSLADRLLALNYGYTF	TGTGCCAGCAGCTTAGCCGACAGGCTACTCGCTCTTAACTATGGCTACACCTTC
NA	TRBD2	TRBV5-6	TRBJ2-1	CASSQLAGGREQFF	TGTGCCAGCAGCCAACTAGCGGGGGGCCGGGAGCAGTTCTTC
NA	NA	TRBV27	TRBJ1-4	CASSFSGLGRENEKLFF	TGTGCCAGCAGTTTCTCAGGTTTAGGACGGGAAAATGAAAAACTGTTTTTT
NA	NA	TRBV6-1	TRBJ2-1	CASRNPLTGSGNEQFF	TGTGCCAGCAGGAATCCTCTGACAGGTTCGGGGAATGAGCAGTTCTTC
NA	NA	TRBV7-9	TRBJ1-1	CASSPPPGVGVGLYTEAFF	TGTGCCAGCAGCCCCCCTCCGGGTGTAGGGGTGGGCCTGTACACTGAAGCTTTCTTT
NA	TRBD1	TRBV20-1	TRBJ1-2	CSARIQGNGYTF	TGCAGTGCTAGAATACAGGGGAATGGCTACACCTTC
once	NA	TRBV6-6	TRBJ2-3	CATTLNRRSQGDTQYF	TGTGCCACCACCCTCAACCGCAGGTCCCAAGGAGATACGCAGTATTTT
few	NA	TRBV7-6	TRBJ2-3	CASSHQVLGSYTQYF	TGTGCCAGCAGCCACCAAGTTTTAGGGTCGTATACGCAGTATTTT
few	NA	TRBV20-1	TRBJ2-3	CSARSWKGPASTDTQYF	TGCAGTGCTAGATCCTGGAAGGGTCCAGCGAGCACAGATACGCAGTATTTT
NA	NA	TRBV12-3/TRBV12-4	TRBJ2-7	CASSLGKSYEQYF	TGTGCCAGCAGTTTAGGGAAGTCATACGAGCAGTACTTC
many	NA	TRBV7-6	TRBJ2-5	CASSSDFGAETQYF	TGTGCCAGCAGCTCAGACTTCGGGGCAGAGACCCAGTACTTC
NA	NA	TRBV27	TRBJ1-5	CASSTGTALTTQHF	TGTGCCAGCAGTACCGGGACGGCCCTTACGACCCAGCATTTT
many	TRBD2	TRBV7-2	TRBJ2-7	CASSRLAGPPYEQYF	TGTGCCAGCAGCCGACTAGCGGGGCCCCCGTACGAGCAGTACTTC
few	NA	TRBV5-6	TRBJ1-2	CASSSVLGDGYTF	TGTGCCAGCAGCTCGGTCCTGGGGGATGGCTACACCTTC
NA	TRBD1	TRBV28	TRBJ1-5	CASWDRNQPQHF	TGTGCCAGCTGGGACAGGAATCAGCCCCAGCATTTT
NA	TRBD1	TRBV20-1	TRBJ2-3	CSVTDRGAGDTQYF	TGCAGTGTAACTGACAGGGGAGCGGGAGATACGCAGTATTTT
NA	NA	TRBV12-3/TRBV12-4	TRBJ2-1	CASSPGVSYNEQFF	TGTGCCAGCAGTCCAGGGGTCTCCTACAATGAGCAGTTCTTC